This T cell receptor beta chain originates from a study of cytomegalovirus exposure and HLA in healthy donors. Study as a whole: The 120 validation repertoires used the same platform as the roughly 670 first-cohort repertoires (as reported by a later analysis). Study-level findings and limits: As confirmed in vitro, a few CMV-associated chains were specific for CMV antigens. Reports credit the classifier with highly specific, highly sensitive diagnosis of cytomegalovirus status.

The CDR3 runs 11 residues. V lost 6 bases and J 4 bases, leaving 6 bases between the germline ends. Per germline, CDR1 WSHSY and CDR2 SAAADI. Assay used: immunoSEQ multiplex PCR; TCRdb lists only in-frame clones, some missing. Here the sample spans about 130,000 clones, around 80% being singletons. This clone was detected a few times. Its target is unknown. The sequenced material came from PBMCs. This TCR was recovered from a man under 40 in good health and CMV-seropositive. This chain joins TRBV10-2 and TRBJ1-2; D unresolved. CDR3 residues: CASRALYGYTF. CDR3 sequence (DNA): TGCGCCAGCAGGGCCCTCTATGGCTACACCTTC.